The text below deals with one TCR beta chain. The antigen is undetermined. This CDR3 is 17 amino acids long. V gave up 4 bases and J gave up 5 bases; unmatched junction bases: 10. CDR1 is SGHAT, CDR2 FQNNGV, per germline. In TCRdb, the RT-PCR reads were re-called with MiXCR into one record per CDR3 protein. This table holds 550,000 to 800,000 distinct CDR3 sequences, about 14% found once. The data are from a study of response to subunit inactivated influenza vaccine. Points from the study as a whole: Authors suggested each seasonal flu vaccination may recruit only limited numbers of new T cells.

Here the sequenced sample was PBMCs from blood, taken 14 to 15 days before vaccination. The source is a man aged 45-65 years who received an inactivated influenza vaccine. The chain carries TRBV11-2 and TRBJ2-1; 11 bases are a match to TRBD2. In DNA, the CDR3 is TGTGCCAGCAGCTCTGGTAGCGGGAGGGTAGGAGACAATGAGCAGTTCTTC. Protein sequence: CASSSGSGRVGDNEQFF.